One sample yielded the 13 T cell receptor beta chains listed below, sequenced in a study of regulatory T cells in long-lasting Graves disease. The sample's time point: newly diagnosed GD, antithyroid drugs for less than 3 months. PBMCs were the source of the RNA used for TCR sequencing. Building the TCR beta libraries relied on iRepertoire HTBI primers, and CDR3 regions underwent Arm-PCR. TCRdb fed the multiplex PCR reads into MiXCR, producing one record per CDR3 protein. Seen here are approximately 400,000 distinct CDR3 sequences, more than 13% observed once, and the top ten hold 15% to 20%. These data also featured in a second study, about T cells in Graves' hyperthyroidism and ophthalmopathy.

The material sequenced was peripheral blood mononuclear cells (PBMCs), taken at new diagnosis, from a patient treated with antithyroid drugs. The receptors were gathered from a woman aged 25 to 45 with Graves disease.

In its sample, this clonotype was seen many times. The chain joins TRBV28 to TRBJ2-1; 8 bases match TRBD2. Germline CDR1 and CDR2: MDHEN and SYDVKM. The CDR3 sequence is 16 residues long. The V segment lost 6 bases and the J segment 5 bases; nucleotides outside the gene matches: 12. The CDR3 nucleotides are TGTGCCAGCAGCCCTAGGTGGCGGGAGGTTGACAATGAGCAGTTCTTC. Amino acids: CASSPRWREVDNEQFF. The full variable domain, completed using reference TRBV28 and TRBJ2-1, is DVKVTQSSRYLVKRTGEKVFLECVQDMDHENMFWYRQDPGLGLRLIYFSYDVKMKEKGDIPEGYSVSREKKERFSLILESASTNQTSMYLCASSPRWREVDNEQFFGPGTRLTVL.

This clonotype was counted many times. V and J are TRBV11-3 and TRBJ1-1; a possible D gene is TRBD1 (5 bases). The CDR3 has 15 residues. V was shortened by 3 bases and J by 2 bases, with 13 bases between the two germline ends. Germline V gives CDR1 SGHNT, CDR2 YENEEA. CDR3 nucleotide sequence: TGTGCCAGCAGCTTGGATGCAGGGCTAAACACTGAAGCTTTCTTT. It translates to CASSLDAGLNTEAFF.

This clonotype was detected many times. This chain uses TRBV12-3 or TRBV12-4 with TRBJ2-1; D is possibly TRBD2 (5 bases). Trimming shortened V by 1 base and J by 0 bases, and 16 bases separated the two germline ends. The CDR3 covers 18 residues. This chain's CDR3 is CASSLVSGLPGSYNEQFF. The CDR3 region has the DNA TGTGCCAGCAGTTTAGTGAGCGGCCTCCCTGGCTCCTACAATGAGCAGTTCTTC.

This clonotype was counted at least ten times. The CDR3 region is CASSFFAGTSGNNEQFF. CDR3 sequence (DNA): TGCGCCAGCAGCTTCTTCGCCGGGACTAGCGGGAACAATGAGCAGTTCTTC. This sequence joins TRBV5-1 and TRBJ2-1, with 13 bases identical to TRBD2. The junction had 7 bases not matched to a gene; V was cut back by 2 bases and J by 5 bases. The CDR3 runs to 17 residues. Germline V gene data show CDR1 as SGHRS and CDR2 as YFSETQ.

This clonotype showed up many times. The chain employs TRBV18 and TRBJ2-1; no firm D call. The CDR3 runs to 15 residues. The germline gives CDR1 KGHSH, CDR2 LQKENI. Trimming removed 6 bases at V and 0 bases at J, with 12 bases between. The CDR3 sequence: CASSPGPSSYNEQFF. The DNA of the CDR3 is TGTGCCAGCTCTCCGGGTCCCAGCTCCTACAATGAGCAGTTCTTC.

The chain joins TRBV7-2 to TRBJ2-2; maybe TRBD1 (5 bases). Germline V gene sequence: CDR1 SGHTA, CDR2 FQGNSA. V lost 6 bases to trimming and J lost 2 bases, with 16 bases between them. The CDR3 length is 16 residues. CDR3: CASRTDTRVNTGELFF. Written as DNA, the CDR3 is TGTGCCAGCAGGACAGACACCCGAGTTAACACCGGGGAGCTGTTTTTT.

This clonotype occurred a few times. The rearrangement uses TRBV7-2 and TRBJ2-7, with D unclear. Trimming left V 5 bases short and J 6 bases short, with 17 bases between. The CDR3 totals 14 residues. CDR1 and CDR2 from the germline V gene are SGHTA and FQGNSA. The CDR3 nucleotides are TGTGCCAGCAGCAGAGACATGGTGGTGGGCGAGCAGTACTTC. It yields the protein CASSRDMVVGEQYF.

At least ten counts were recorded for this clonotype. The rearrangement joins TRBV5-6 to TRBJ2-1; the D gene is possibly TRBD2 (5 bases). Per the germline V gene, CDR1 is SGHDT and CDR2 is YYEEEE. V was clipped by 1 base and J by 5 bases, with 7 bases between them. The CDR3 has 13 residues. CDR3 region: CASSLTADNEQFF. CDR3 nucleotides: TGTGCCAGCAGCTTGACAGCGGACAATGAGCAGTTCTTC.

The V call is TRBV6-2 or TRBV6-3, the J call TRBJ2-3; 7 nucleotides line up with TRBD2. The V gene's germline CDR1 is MNHEY and CDR2 SVGEGT. V shed 5 bases and J 0 bases; nucleotides not matched to a gene: 8. This CDR3 has 16 residues. The CDR3 region is CASSEISGTSTDTQYF. In nucleotides, the CDR3 is TGTGCCAGCAGTGAAATAAGCGGGACCAGCACAGATACGCAGTATTTT.

This clonotype was picked up a small number of times. The chain employs TRBV2 and TRBJ1-6; TRBD1 might be the D (5 bases). CDR1 SNHLY and CDR2 FYNNEI come from the germline V gene. The germline V and J ends were trimmed by 4 bases and 6 bases, with 13 bases remaining between them. This CDR3 has 15 amino acids. For the CDR3, the DNA is TGTGCCAGCAGTGCGTGGGGCCCTGGTAATTCACCCCTCCACTTT. This codes for CASSAWGPGNSPLHF.

A few counts support this clonotype. The chain links TRBV27 to TRBJ2-7, with 8 positions matching TRBD1. The CDR3 contains 14 residues. Germline lookup yields CDR1 MNHEY and CDR2 SMNVEV (reference sequence). V gave up 4 bases and J gave up 3 bases; unmatched junction bases: 5. The CDR3 protein is CASSSGQVIYEQYF. The CDR3 DNA is TGTGCCAGCAGTTCGGGACAGGTCATCTACGAGCAGTACTTC.

There are a few counts of this clonotype. The CDR3 reads CSARGAGTSSYTEAFF. The DNA of the CDR3 is TGCAGTGCTAGAGGGGCAGGGACCTCTTCATACACTGAAGCTTTCTTT. The rearrangement links TRBV20-1 to TRBJ1-1; the D gene is possibly TRBD1 (5 bases). The CDR3 totals 16 residues. CDR1 DFQATT and CDR2 SNEGSKA come from the germline V gene (reference sequence). V lost 1 base and J lost 3, with 18 bases in between.

This clonotype appeared many times. The V gene is TRBV19, the J gene TRBJ1-1, with D uncertain. Trimming shortened V by 7 bases and J by 0 bases, and 15 bases separated the two germline ends. The CDR3 runs to 15 residues. The germline V gene has CDR1 LNHDA and CDR2 SQIVND (reference sequence). The CDR3 region is CASKGGPAVNTEAFF. CDR3 sequence (DNA): TGTGCCAGTAAAGGCGGCCCAGCGGTGAACACTGAAGCTTTCTTT.